Listed here are 32 T cell receptor beta chains from one sample, sequenced in a study of cytomegalovirus exposure and HLA in healthy donors (dated by TCRdb to the late 2010s). The library was produced with the immunoSEQ multiplex PCR assay. For the multiplex PCR, a mixture combining 60 forward primers for TCR Vbeta segments and 13 reverse primers for TCR Jbeta segments was used. TCRdb mirrors the immuneACCESS table, restricted to in-frame sequences. Some clones are absent from its copies; in checked studies, under half trace to an unresolved V gene, and the reason for the others is unknown. The sample's own table lists 180,000 or so clones. The top ten hold approximately 0.82% of the sample. Material: PBMCs. These receptors were collected from a woman between 18 and 29 years old in good health and CMV-seropositive.

V is TRBV18 and J is TRBJ1-1, with 7 nucleotides matching TRBD1. Germline CDR1 KGHSH, CDR2 LQKENI. The CDR3 totals 16 residues. V was clipped by 4 bases and J by 1 base; unmatched bases: 9. The CDR3 bases are TGTGCCAGCTCACTGTACGGGGACAGATCGAACACTGAAGCTTTCTTT. This gives the protein CASSLYGDRSNTEAFF.

The rearrangement uses TRBV5-1 and TRBJ2-6, with D possibly matching TRBD2 (6 bases). The CDR3 has 16 amino acids. Trimming pared 1 base from V and 3 bases from J, leaving 11 bases between. The germline V gene has CDR1 SGHRS and CDR2 YFSETQ. For the CDR3, the DNA is TGCGCCAGCAGCTTGTCCGGGAGTAATGGGGCCAACGTCCTGACTTTC. Encoded protein: CASSLSGSNGANVLTF.

This rearrangement joins TRBV4-1 to TRBJ2-1; D is possibly TRBD2 (5 bases). V gave up 0 bases and J gave up 4 bases, with 16 bases separating them. Per germline, CDR1 MGHRA and CDR2 YSYEKL. The length of the CDR3 is 17 residues. The DNA of the CDR3 is TGCGCCAGCAGCCAAGAAGTTCTGGACTCGGATTACAATGAGCAGTTCTTC. Translation gives CASSQEVLDSDYNEQFF.

V is TRBV19 and J is TRBJ2-4; possibly TRBD2 for D (7 bases). CDR1 is LNHDA, CDR2 SQIVND, per germline (reference sequence). Trimming left V 2 bases short and J 8 bases short, with 19 bases between. There are 16 residues in the CDR3. Here the CDR3 reads CASSIKGTRGGDIQYF. In nucleotides, the CDR3 is TGTGCCAGTAGTATAAAAGGGACAAGGGGAGGGGACATTCAGTACTTC.

The chain combines TRBV2 with TRBJ1-1; a possible D gene is TRBD1 (5 bases). The CDR3 runs to 12 residues. The germline V and J ends were trimmed by 3 bases and 8 bases, with 10 bases remaining between them. Germline V gene sequence: CDR1 SNHLY, CDR2 FYNNEI. The CDR3 here is CASSDRGWEAFF. CDR3 in DNA: TGTGCCAGCAGTGATAGGGGCTGGGAAGCTTTCTTT.

The chain has TRBV19 and TRBJ2-2; 8 nucleotides line up with TRBD1. The V gene's germline CDR1 is LNHDA and CDR2 SQIVND (reference sequence). CDR3 length: 14 residues. After removal of 5 bases from V and 6 bases from J, the junction contained 5 bases not matched to a gene. The CDR3 sequence: CASSPVTGAGELFF. As DNA, the CDR3 is TGTGCCAGTAGTCCCGTGACAGGGGCCGGGGAGCTGTTTTTT.

The chain is built from TRBV2 and TRBJ1-5, with no clear D. The CDR3 extends over 14 amino acids. The V and J ends lost 4 bases and 2 bases respectively, with 9 bases between them. Germline CDR1 reads SNHLY; CDR2 reads FYNNEI. The CDR3 sequence: CASSGQKGNQPQHF. The CDR3 DNA reads TGTGCCAGCAGTGGTCAGAAAGGCAATCAGCCCCAGCATTTT.

The chain joins TRBV19 to TRBJ2-7; TRBD1 matches at 7 bases. CDR1 is LNHDA and CDR2 is SQIVND in the germline V gene (reference sequence). The CDR3 has 16 residues. Trimming removed 6 bases from V and 6 bases from J; junction bases left unmatched: 17. The CDR3 here is CASRKNDRAAFGEQYF. CDR3 nucleotides: TGTGCCAGTAGAAAAAACGACAGGGCGGCATTCGGCGAGCAGTACTTC.

The chain uses TRBV2 and TRBJ2-1, with 12 bases lining up with TRBD2. Looked up from germline, CDR1 is SNHLY and CDR2 is FYNNEI. The V gene end was trimmed by 4 bases and the J gene end by 2 bases; junction bases not matched to a gene: 0. This CDR3 is 15 amino acids long. CDR3 in amino acids: CASSGLAGAYNEQFF. CDR3 DNA sequence: TGTGCCAGCAGTGGACTAGCGGGGGCCTACAATGAGCAGTTCTTC.

The genes are TRBV2 and TRBJ1-1; the D is unclear. V was clipped by 6 bases and J by 2 bases, with 7 bases between them. CDR1 and CDR2 (germline): SNHLY, FYNNEI. The CDR3 is 12 residues long. Here the CDR3 DNA reads TGTGCCAGCAGCCCGTTAAACACTGAAGCTTTCTTT. Its protein is CASSPLNTEAFF.

The chain combines TRBV4-3 with TRBJ2-3, with 8 bases that match TRBD1. With V trimmed by 0 bases and J by 9 bases, 5 bases remained unmatched. The germline V gene has CDR1 LGHNA and CDR2 YSLEER. CDR3 length: 14 residues. In nucleotides, the CDR3 is TGCGCCAGCAGCCAAGATCGGACAGGGCCAACGCAGTATTTT. Translated: CASSQDRTGPTQYF.

Of note for this clone: This CDR3 is also generated by other DNA sequences in the sample. The rearrangement joins TRBV18 to TRBJ1-2, with a weak D call TRBD1 (6 bases). Trimming removed 4 bases at V and 6 bases at J, with 9 bases between. CDR1 is KGHSH and CDR2 is LQKENI in the germline V gene. The CDR3 totals 12 residues. The CDR3 DNA reads TGTGCCAGCTCACGGGGGCGAGATGGCTACACCTTC. Translating it yields CASSRGRDGYTF. Together with reference TRBV18 and TRBJ1-2, the CDR3 gives the full variable domain: NAGVMQNPRHLVRRRGQEARLRCSPMKGHSHVYWYRQLPEEGLKFMVYLQKENIIDESGMPKERFSAEFPKEGPSILRIQQVVRGDSAAYFCASSRGRDGYTFGSGTRLTVV.

The rearrangement joins TRBV2 to TRBJ1-1; D may be TRBD1 (5 bases). The V gene lost 5 bases and the J gene lost 1 base, with 11 bases spanning the gap. The CDR3 is made up of 14 amino acids. Germline V gene sequence: CDR1 SNHLY, CDR2 FYNNEI. The CDR3 protein is CASSIEGENTEAFF. The CDR3 DNA follows: TGTGCCAGCAGTATCGAAGGGGAGAACACTGAAGCTTTCTTT.

This chain uses TRBV18 with TRBJ2-7, with a possible D match to TRBD2 (7 bases). Trimming cost V 5 bases and J 3 bases, with 14 bases left between them. The CDR3 sequence is 14 residues long. From germline, CDR1 is KGHSH and CDR2 LQKENI. Written as DNA, the CDR3 is TGTGCCAGCTCAAACGGAGGGGGGGACTACGAGCAGTACTTC. Translated: CASSNGGGDYEQYF.

V is TRBV10-3 and J is TRBJ1-5; a weak D match, TRBD1 (5 bases). CDR1 and CDR2 from the germline V gene are ENHRY and SYGVKD. This CDR3 has 17 residues. Trimming shortened V by 0 bases and J by 5 bases, and 17 bases separated the two germline ends. The CDR3 region is CAISESYEGVWDQPQHF. CDR3 in DNA: TGTGCCATCAGTGAGTCGTATGAAGGGGTGTGGGATCAGCCCCAGCATTTT.

V usage is TRBV5-5 and J usage is TRBJ1-5, with 7 bases that match TRBD1. The CDR3 length is 16 residues. The junction had 6 bases not matched to a gene; V was cut back by 0 bases and J by 3 bases. Germline V gene sequence: CDR1 SGHKS, CDR2 YYEKEE (reference sequence). CDR3 sequence reads: CASSLAATGHNQPQHF. The CDR3 nucleotides read TGTGCCAGCAGCTTGGCCGCGACAGGGCACAATCAGCCCCAGCATTTT.

V and J are TRBV15 and TRBJ1-2; D unresolved. CDR3 length: 15 residues. Deletions cut 0 bases from V and 5 bases from J, with 13 bases between. CDR1 is LNHNV and CDR2 is YYDKDF in the germline V gene (reference sequence). As DNA, the CDR3 is TGTGCCACCAGCAGAGAGGCAGGCGGGAGTTATGGCTACACCTTC. Translation gives CATSREAGGSYGYTF.

This sequence joins TRBV5-1 and TRBJ2-3, with D possibly matching TRBD2 (5 bases). V was trimmed by 7 bases and J by 6 bases, leaving 21 bases between them. The CDR3 spans 15 residues. Germline-derived CDR1 and CDR2 are SGHRS and YFSETQ. The CDR3 coding sequence is TGCGCCAGCCGCTGGTCGGACTCAAGAGGGGATACGCAGTATTTT. Protein product: CASRWSDSRGDTQYF. Supplemented by reference TRBV5-1 and TRBJ2-3, the full variable domain reads KAGVTQTPRYLIKTRGQQVTLSCSPISGHRSVSWYQQTPGQGLQFLFEYFSETQRNKGNFPGRFSGRQFSNSRSEMNVSTLELGDSALYLCASRWSDSRGDTQYFGPGTRLTVL.

The chain couples TRBV18 to TRBJ1-5; unclear D gene. Trimming removed 3 bases at V and 2 bases at J, with 14 bases between. This CDR3 contains 16 residues. Per the germline V gene, CDR1 is KGHSH and CDR2 is LQKENI. CDR3 sequence (DNA): TGTGCCAGCTCACCCCCCGGAGAGTGGGGCAATCAGCCCCAGCATTTT. This translates into CASSPPGEWGNQPQHF.

The chain joins TRBV7-2 to TRBJ2-7; 10 nucleotides line up with TRBD2. V was pared by 6 bases and J by 0 bases, with 5 bases of the junction left unmatched. This CDR3 is built from 15 residues. CDR1 SGHTA and CDR2 FQGNSA come from the germline V gene. This CDR3 is CASSQTSGFSYEQYF. CDR3 bases: TGTGCCAGCAGTCAGACTAGCGGGTTCTCCTACGAGCAGTACTTC.

This chain links TRBV4-1 with TRBJ2-2; D is undetermined. The V end was cut by 0 bases, the J end by 5 bases, with 10 bases between. Germline CDR1 reads MGHRA; CDR2 reads YSYEKL. The CDR3 consists of 15 residues. Written as DNA, the CDR3 is TGCGCCAGCAGCCAAGATCAAGTAGTAACCGGGGAGCTGTTTTTT. Translated: CASSQDQVVTGELFF.

This chain uses TRBV18 with TRBJ2-1; a weak D match, TRBD2 (5 bases). Germline CDR1 and CDR2: KGHSH and LQKENI. The V end lost 0 bases, the J end lost 10 bases, and 13 bases lay between the germline ends. The CDR3 is 14 residues long. In DNA, the CDR3 is TGTGCCAGCTCACCACCTAACGGAGGAGAGGAGCAGTTCTTC. Translated, it gives CASSPPNGGEEQFF. Full variable domain (outside the CDR3, taken from reference TRBV18 and TRBJ2-1): NAGVMQNPRHLVRRRGQEARLRCSPMKGHSHVYWYRQLPEEGLKFMVYLQKENIIDESGMPKERFSAEFPKEGPSILRIQQVVRGDSAAYFCASSPPNGGEEQFFGPGTRLTVL.

For the CDR3, the DNA is TGTGCCAGTAGTATCCCGGGAATCGTGCAGCAGTACTTC. Translated, it gives CASSIPGIVQQYF. The chain carries TRBV19 and TRBJ2-7, with D tentatively TRBD2 (5 bases). V lost 3 bases and J lost 8, with 14 bases in between. Germline loops: CDR1 LNHDA, CDR2 SQIVND (reference sequence). The length of the CDR3 is 13 residues. Full variable domain (outside the CDR3, taken from reference TRBV19 and TRBJ2-7): DGGITQSPKYLFRKEGQNVTLSCEQNLNHDAMYWYRQDPGQGLRLIYYSQIVNDFQKGDIAEGYSVSREKKESFPLTVTSAQKNPTAFYLCASSIPGIVQQYFGPGTRLTVT.

The rearrangement links TRBV7-2 to TRBJ1-1; D is possibly TRBD1 (5 bases). Germline V gives CDR1 SGHTA, CDR2 FQGNSA. The CDR3 extends over 16 amino acids. Trimming shortened V by 2 bases and J by 1 base, and 14 bases separated the two germline ends. This CDR3 is CASSLNGGMGNTEAFF. For the CDR3, the DNA is TGTGCCAGCAGCTTAAATGGGGGGATGGGGAACACTGAAGCTTTCTTT. The entire variable domain, with the rest obtained from reference TRBV7-2 and TRBJ1-1, is as follows: GAGVSQSPSNKVTEKGKDVELRCDPISGHTALYWYRQSLGQGLEFLIYFQGNSAPDKSGLPSDRFSAERTGGSVSTLTIQRTQQEDSAVYLCASSLNGGMGNTEAFFGQGTRLTVV.

V gene TRBV6-6 combines with J gene TRBJ1-1, with D tentatively TRBD1 (6 bases). Germline-derived CDR1 and CDR2 are MNHNY and SVGAGI (reference sequence). V was trimmed by 5 bases and J by 1 base, leaving 11 bases between them. The CDR3 covers 14 residues. CDR3 in DNA: TGTGCCAGCAGTCGACAGGTTGGGAACACTGAAGCTTTCTTT. This sequence encodes CASSRQVGNTEAFF.

This sequence joins TRBV9 and TRBJ1-2; 7 nucleotides align to TRBD1. The CDR3 is made up of 13 amino acids. J lost 4 bases, V lost 1 base, and 1 base had no gene match. Germline V CDR1 and CDR2: SGDLS, YYNGEE. The CDR3 here is CASSVSGGYGYTF. The CDR3, as DNA: TGTGCCAGCAGCGTATCAGGGGGCTATGGCTACACCTTC.

This rearrangement joins TRBV27 to TRBJ2-7; 9 positions agree with TRBD1. The CDR3 is made up of 14 amino acids. The junction had 6 bases not matched to a gene; V was cut back by 5 bases and J by 4 bases. The germline gives CDR1 MNHEY, CDR2 SMNVEV (reference sequence). This chain's CDR3 is CASSLTGGRYEQYF. CDR3 coding DNA: TGTGCCAGCAGTCTTACAGGGGGCCGGTACGAGCAGTACTTC.

The chain is built from TRBV25-1 and TRBJ2-3, with a possible D match to TRBD1 (6 bases). Trimming took 3 bases from V and 2 from J, leaving 12 bases between them. This CDR3 has 15 amino acids. The germline V gene encodes CDR1 MGHDK and CDR2 SYGVNS. The CDR3 nucleotides read TGTGCCAGCAGTGACCCCCGGGACATCACAGATACGCAGTATTTT. Translated, it gives CASSDPRDITDTQYF.

The chain combines TRBV12-5 with TRBJ2-3; 8 bases are shared with TRBD1. CDR1 and CDR2 from the germline V gene are LGHNT and FRNRAP. The CDR3 extends over 14 amino acids. J gave up 6 bases and V 5 bases, and 7 bases lay outside the gene matches. The CDR3 reads CASGVDRVLDTQYF. The DNA for the CDR3 is TGTGCTAGTGGTGTGGACAGGGTTTTGGATACGCAGTATTTT. Based on the CDR3 plus reference TRBV12-5 and TRBJ2-3, the full variable domain is DARVTQTPRHKVTEMGQEVTMRCQPILGHNTVFWYRQTMMQGLELLAYFRNRAPLDDSGMPKDRFSAEMPDATLATLKIQPSEPRDSAVYFCASGVDRVLDTQYFGPGTRLTVL.

The J gene is TRBJ2-3, the V gene TRBV19, with a weak D call TRBD2 (6 bases). Germline V lookup: CDR1 LNHDA, CDR2 SQIVND (reference sequence). The germline V and J ends were trimmed by 3 bases and 3 bases, with 7 bases remaining between them. The CDR3 contains 13 residues. CDR3 residues: CASSMGRTDTQYF. CDR3 in DNA: TGTGCCAGTAGTATGGGGAGGACAGATACGCAGTATTTT.

The rearrangement joins TRBV7-9 to TRBJ1-1; possible D gene TRBD1, 5 bases. The germline V gene has CDR1 SEHNR and CDR2 FQNEAQ (reference sequence). There are 15 residues in the CDR3. The V end lost 5 bases, the J end lost 2 bases, and 15 bases lay between the germline ends. Here the CDR3 reads CASSLGPGGNTEAFF. In DNA, the CDR3 is TGTGCCAGCAGCCTAGGACCGGGGGGTAACACTGAAGCTTTCTTT.

The J gene is TRBJ2-1, the V gene TRBV6-4, with D perhaps matching TRBD2 (5 bases). Trimming removed 3 bases at V and 9 bases at J, with 12 bases between. The CDR3 runs to 13 residues. Germline V gene data show CDR1 as MRHNA and CDR2 as SNTAGT. The CDR3: CASSDLAHGEQFF. CDR3 bases: TGTGCCAGCAGTGATCTAGCCCACGGTGAGCAGTTCTTC.